The present T cell receptor (beta chain) was sequenced within a study of T cell responses to AZD1222 COVID-19 vaccine. Notes on the study in general: Distributed over spike, vaccine-associated CD4 TCRs predominated at 160-218 and 743-854. Donors in the cohort were predominantly white British and more often female, and clonal diversity was possibly underestimated.

The CDR3 covers 14 residues. Germline V CDR1 and CDR2: SGHTA, FQGNSA. Germline trimming cut 1 base from V and 6 bases from J; bases unmatched to any gene: 2. Sequenced by immunoSEQ multiplex PCR; TCRdb stores in-frame clones only, minus some. The table lists 200,000 to 250,000 clones, about 94% of them singletons. As to this clone: Its antigen is undetermined.

The sequence came from an adult who received the MenACWY meningococcal vaccine as a control. This sequence joins TRBV7-2 and TRBJ2-7; 11 bases are a match to TRBD2. Sequencing was performed on peripheral blood, taken 28 days after the second dose of the MenACWY control vaccine. In DNA form, the CDR3 reads TGTGCCAGCAGCTTAGGACTAGCGGGGACCGAGCAGTACTTC. Amino acid sequence: CASSLGLAGTEQYF.